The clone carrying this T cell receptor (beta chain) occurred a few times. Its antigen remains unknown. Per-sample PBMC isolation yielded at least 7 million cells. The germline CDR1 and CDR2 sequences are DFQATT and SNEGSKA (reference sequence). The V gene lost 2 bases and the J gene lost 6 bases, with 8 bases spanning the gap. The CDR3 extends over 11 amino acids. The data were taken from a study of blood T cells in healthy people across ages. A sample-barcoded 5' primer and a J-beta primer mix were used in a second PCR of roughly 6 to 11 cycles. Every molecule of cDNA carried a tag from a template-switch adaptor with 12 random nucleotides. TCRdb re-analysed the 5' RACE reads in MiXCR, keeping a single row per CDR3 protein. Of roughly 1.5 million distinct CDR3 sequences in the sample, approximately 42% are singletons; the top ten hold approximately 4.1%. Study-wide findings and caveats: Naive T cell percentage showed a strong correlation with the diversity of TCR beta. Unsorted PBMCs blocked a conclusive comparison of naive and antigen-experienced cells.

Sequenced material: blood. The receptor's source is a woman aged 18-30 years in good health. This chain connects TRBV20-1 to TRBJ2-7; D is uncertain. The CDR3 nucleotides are TGCAGTGCTAGACTCCCTCCCGAGCAGTACTTC. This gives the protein CSARLPPEQYF.